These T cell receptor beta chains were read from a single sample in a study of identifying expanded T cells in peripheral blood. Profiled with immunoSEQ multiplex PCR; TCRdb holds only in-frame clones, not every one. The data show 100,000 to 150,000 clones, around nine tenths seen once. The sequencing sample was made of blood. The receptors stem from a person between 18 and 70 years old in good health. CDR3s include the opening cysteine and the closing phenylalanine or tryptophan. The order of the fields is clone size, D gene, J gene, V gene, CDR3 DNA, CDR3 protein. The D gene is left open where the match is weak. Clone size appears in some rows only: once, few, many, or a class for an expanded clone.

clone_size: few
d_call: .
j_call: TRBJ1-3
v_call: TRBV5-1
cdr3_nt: TGCGCCAGCAGCTTGTCGGTTGGGGCTGGAAACACCATATATTTT
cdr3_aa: CASSLSVGAGNTIYF

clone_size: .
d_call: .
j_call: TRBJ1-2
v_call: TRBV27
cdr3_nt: TGTGCCAGCAGTCTCATTCCGCCCGACGGGAATAACTATGGCTACACCTTC
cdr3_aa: CASSLIPPDGNNYGYTF

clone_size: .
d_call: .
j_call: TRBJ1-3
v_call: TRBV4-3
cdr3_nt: TGCGCCAGCAGCCAAGATCGGTTATTATTTGGAAACACCATATATTTT
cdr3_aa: CASSQDRLLFGNTIYF

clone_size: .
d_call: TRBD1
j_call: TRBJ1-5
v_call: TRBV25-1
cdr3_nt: TGTGCCAGCAGGGAGGGGACAGGCAATCAGCCCCAGCATTTT
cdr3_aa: CASREGTGNQPQHF

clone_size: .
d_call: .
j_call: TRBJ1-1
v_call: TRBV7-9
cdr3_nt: TGTGCCAGCAGCTTCCCTGGGGCGGATGGTTTCTTT
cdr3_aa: CASSFPGADGFF

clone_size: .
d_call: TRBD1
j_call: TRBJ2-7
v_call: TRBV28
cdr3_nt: TGTGCCAGCAGCACCCAAGGACAGGGACATACGGGGGAGCAGTACTTC
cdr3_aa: CASSTQGQGHTGEQYF

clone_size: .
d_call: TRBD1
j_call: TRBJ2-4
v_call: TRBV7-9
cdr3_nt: TGTGCCAGCAGCTCACTGGGGGGACAGGGAGTGATAAAAAACATTCAGTACTTC
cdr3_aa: CASSSLGGQGVIKNIQYF

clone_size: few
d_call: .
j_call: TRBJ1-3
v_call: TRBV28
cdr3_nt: TGTGCCAGCAGTTTAGCAGGCTCTGGAAACACCATATATTTT
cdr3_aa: CASSLAGSGNTIYF

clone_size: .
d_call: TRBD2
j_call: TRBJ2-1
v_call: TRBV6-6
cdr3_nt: TGTGCCAGCAGTTTCCGGTCTAGCGGGAACAATGAGCAGTTCTTC
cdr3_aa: CASSFRSSGNNEQFF

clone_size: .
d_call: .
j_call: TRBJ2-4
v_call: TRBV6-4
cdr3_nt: TGTGCCAGCAGCGAAGGGCCGAAAAACATTCAGTACTTC
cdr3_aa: CASSEGPKNIQYF

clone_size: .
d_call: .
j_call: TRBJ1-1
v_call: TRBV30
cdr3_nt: TGTGCCTGGAACCGGGCCATGAACACTGAAGCTTTCTTT
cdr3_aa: CAWNRAMNTEAFF

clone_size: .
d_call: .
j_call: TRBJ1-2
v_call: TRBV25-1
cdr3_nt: TGTGCCAGCAGCAACGGGCCCGGCTACACCTTC
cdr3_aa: CASSNGPGYTF

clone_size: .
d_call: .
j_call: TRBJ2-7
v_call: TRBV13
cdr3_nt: TGTGCCAGCAGTAAGGACTCCTACGAGCAGTACTTC
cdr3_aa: CASSKDSYEQYF

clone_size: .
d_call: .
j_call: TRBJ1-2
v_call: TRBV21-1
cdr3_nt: TGTGCCAGCACCCGAACCGGGCTCCATGGCTACACCTTC
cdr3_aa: CASTRTGLHGYTF

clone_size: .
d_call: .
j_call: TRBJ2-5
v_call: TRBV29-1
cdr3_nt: TGCAGCCACGCGGTGGGGGCAGAGACCCAGTACTTC
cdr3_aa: CSHAVGAETQYF

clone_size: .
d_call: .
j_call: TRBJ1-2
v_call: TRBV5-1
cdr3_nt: TGCGCCAGCACGTTCGCGGGGCAGGATGGCTACACCTTC
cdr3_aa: CASTFAGQDGYTF

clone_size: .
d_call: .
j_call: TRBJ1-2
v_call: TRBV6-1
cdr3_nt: TGTGCCAGCAGTGAAGCAAACTGGAAGGGTAACTATGGCTACACCTTC
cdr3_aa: CASSEANWKGNYGYTF

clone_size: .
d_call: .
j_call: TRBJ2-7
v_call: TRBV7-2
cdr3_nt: TGTGCCAGCAGCTTAGGGCTAGACGGGTACGAGCAGTACTTC
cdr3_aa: CASSLGLDGYEQYF

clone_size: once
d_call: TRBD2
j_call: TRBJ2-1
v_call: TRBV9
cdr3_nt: TGTGCCAGCAGCCCGTATGAGGCGGGAGGGAGGAACAATGAGCAGTTCTTC
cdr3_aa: CASSPYEAGGRNNEQFF

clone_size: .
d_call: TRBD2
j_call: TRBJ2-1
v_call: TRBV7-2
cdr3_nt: TGTGCCAGCAGCTCGGTAGCGGGAGGGGAAGAGCAGTTCTTC
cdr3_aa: CASSSVAGGEEQFF

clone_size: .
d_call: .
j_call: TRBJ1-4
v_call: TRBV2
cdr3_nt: TGTGCCAGCAGTGAAGAACGGGCTAATGAAAAACTGTTTTTT
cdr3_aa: CASSEERANEKLFF

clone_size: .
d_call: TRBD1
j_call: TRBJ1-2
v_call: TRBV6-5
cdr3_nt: TGTGCCAGCAGTTACACCAGGGGGGCAAACTATGGCTACACCTTC
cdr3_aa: CASSYTRGANYGYTF